These 13 T cell receptor beta chains were sequenced from one sample in a study of shared clonotypes between healthy human individuals. TCRdb's table, derived via immunoSEQ multiplex PCR, lists solely in-frame clones and lacks some. Among roughly 590,000 clones listed, roughly 95% were seen once. Terminally differentiated effector memory CD45RA+ cells were left out of the naive CD8 fraction, which was CD45RO-negative and positively selected for CCR7. The sample consisted of naive CD8+ T cells sorted from blood. The origin of the receptors is a woman in her twenties or thirties in good health.

A note on this clone: Other DNA sequences in this sample translate to the same CDR3. This chain connects TRBV27 to TRBJ1-5; no firm D call. The length of the CDR3 is 13 residues. Germline V gives CDR1 MNHEY, CDR2 SMNVEV (reference sequence). Trimming removed 1 base at V and 1 base at J, with 2 bases between. CDR3 nucleotides: TGTGCCAGCAGTTTATTCAGCAATCAGCCCCAGCATTTT. This codes for CASSLFSNQPQHF.

The V call is TRBV28, the J call TRBJ1-5; D remains ambiguous. Germline CDR1 is MDHEN and CDR2 is SYDVKM. Trimming took off 3 bases at V and 1 base at J, with 7 bases between the two ends. There are 14 residues in the CDR3. In nucleotides, the CDR3 is TGTGCCAGCAGTTTTGGGAAGAGCAATCAGCCCCAGCATTTT. As protein: CASSFGKSNQPQHF.

The chain links TRBV10-2 to TRBJ2-3; 10 bases fit TRBD2. There are 16 residues in the CDR3. The trim removed 2 bases at V and 2 bases at J, leaving 4 bases unmatched. Germline CDR1 is WSHSY and CDR2 is SAAADI. CDR3 region: CASSETSGTLTDTQYF. As DNA, the CDR3 is TGCGCCAGCAGTGAGACTAGCGGGACCCTCACAGATACGCAGTATTTT.

This chain links TRBV11-2 with TRBJ2-5; TRBD1 matches at 7 bases. With V trimmed by 3 bases and J by 2 bases, 6 bases remained unmatched. Germline V lookup: CDR1 SGHAT, CDR2 FQNNGV. This CDR3 comprises 15 residues. The CDR3 is CASSFPGTAQETQYF. CDR3 DNA: TGTGCCAGCAGCTTTCCCGGGACAGCGCAAGAGACCCAGTACTTC.

The gene calls are TRBV7-9 and TRBJ1-2; perhaps TRBD1 as D (5 bases). Germline lookup yields CDR1 SEHNR and CDR2 FQNEAQ (reference sequence). The CDR3 is 13 amino acids. Trimming took off 4 bases at V and 7 bases at J, with 13 bases between the two ends. CDR3 loop: CASSSPGGSGYTF. The CDR3 DNA sequence: TGTGCCAGCAGCTCCCCCGGGGGATCTGGCTACACCTTC.

The rearrangement uses TRBV5-6 and TRBJ2-1; 10 bases match TRBD2. The CDR3 covers 16 residues. Germline-derived CDR1 and CDR2 are SGHDT and YYEEEE. J was trimmed by 2 bases and V by 1 base; bases with no gene match: 3. CDR3 residues: CASSLPGLAAYNEQFF. CDR3 in DNA: TGTGCCAGCAGCTTGCCCGGACTAGCGGCCTACAATGAGCAGTTCTTC. The full variable domain, completed using reference TRBV5-6 and TRBJ2-1, is DAGVTQSPTHLIKTRGQQVTLRCSPKSGHDTVSWYQQALGQGPQFIFQYYEEEERQRGNFPDRFSGHQFPNYSSELNVNALLLGDSALYLCASSLPGLAAYNEQFFGPGTRLTVL.

V usage is TRBV13 and J usage is TRBJ2-7; TRBD2 aligns across 8 bases. The CDR3 spans 15 residues. The V and J ends lost 5 bases and 2 bases, in that order; junction bases with no gene match: 8. CDR1 is PRHDT and CDR2 is FYEKMQ in the germline V gene (reference sequence). The CDR3 bases are TGTGCCAGCAGCCCCCCACTAGCGGTACCCTACGAGCAGTACTTC. This gives the protein CASSPPLAVPYEQYF. Filled out from reference TRBV13 and TRBJ2-7, the complete variable domain reads AAGVIQSPRHLIKEKRETATLKCYPIPRHDTVYWYQQGPGQDPQFLISFYEKMQSDKGSIPDRFSAQQFSDYHSELNMSSLELGDSALYFCASSPPLAVPYEQYFGPGTRLTVT.

V gene TRBV18 combines with J gene TRBJ1-2; D is perhaps TRBD1 (5 bases). Germline V CDR1 and CDR2: KGHSH, LQKENI. CDR3 length: 14 residues. The V end lost 0 bases, the J end lost 3 bases, and 8 bases lay between the germline ends. The CDR3 DNA is TGTGCCAGCTCACCACCCGACAGATACTATGGCTACACCTTC. Translated, it gives CASSPPDRYYGYTF.

CDR3 region: CASSEWMWLNTGELFF. The CDR3, as DNA: TGTGCCAGCAGTGAATGGATGTGGCTGAACACCGGGGAGCTGTTTTTT. The gene calls are TRBV6-1 and TRBJ2-2; no clear D gene. CDR1 and CDR2 from the germline V gene are MNHNS and SASEGT. The CDR3 length is 16 residues. Trimming pared 2 bases from V and 1 base from J, leaving 11 bases between.

The rearrangement uses TRBV12-1 and TRBJ2-7; the D call of TRBD2 is as the table states it, not checked on the DNA. TRBV12-1 counts as a pseudogene. CDR3 length: 17 amino acids. The CDR3 is CASRFGWAGGLPREQYF. CDR3 coding DNA: TGTGCCAGCAGATTCGGGTGGGCCGGGGGTCTCCCTCGGGAGCAGTACTTC.

This clone occurred once. This specimen includes other DNA sequences encoding the same CDR3. The chain links TRBV7-9 to TRBJ2-5; 11 nucleotides align to TRBD2. Germline assignment: CDR1 SEHNR and CDR2 FQNEAQ (reference sequence). V gave up 1 base and J gave up 5 bases; unmatched junction bases: 3. There are 15 residues in the CDR3. The CDR3 loop is CASSLVLAGEETQYF. The CDR3 DNA reads as TGTGCCAGCAGCTTAGTACTAGCGGGAGAGGAGACCCAGTACTTC.

DNA of the CDR3: TGTGCCAGCACCTTTATCTTAGAGGGGCGGTGGAATCAGCCCCAGCATTTT. Translated: CASTFILEGRWNQPQHF. The rearrangement joins TRBV7-4 to TRBJ1-5, with TRBD1 as a possible D gene (5 bases). The CDR3 loop spans 17 amino acids. The germline V and J ends were trimmed by 7 bases and 4 bases, with 23 bases remaining between them. Germline CDR1 and CDR2: SGHVT and SQSDAQ. Based on the CDR3 plus reference TRBV7-4 and TRBJ1-5, the full variable domain is GAGVSQSPRYKVAKRGRDVALRCDSISGHVTLYWYRQTLGQGSEVLTYSQSDAQRDKSGRPSGRFSAERPERSVSTLKIQRTEQGDSAVYLCASTFILEGRWNQPQHFGDGTRLSIL.

This chain connects TRBV27 to TRBJ1-1, with 7 positions matching TRBD1. V shed 3 bases, J shed 4 bases, and the junction held 5 bases outside the gene matches. Looked up from germline, CDR1 is MNHEY and CDR2 is SMNVEV (reference sequence). The CDR3 contains 14 residues. Written as DNA, the CDR3 is TGTGCCAGCAGTTTCGAGGGGGCTGGCACTGAAGCTTTCTTT. This codes for CASSFEGAGTEAFF.